Listed below are T cell receptor beta chains from one sample, sequenced in a study of blood T cell repertoires in COVID-19. This table comes from immunoSEQ multiplex PCR, and its TCRdb copy is limited to in-frame clones, with some not included. The data show 150,000 to 200,000 clones, roughly 88% seen once. Material: PBMCs or T cells enriched from blood (not recorded which). The receptor source for this set is a woman aged 60-70 years who had recovered from COVID-19. Each CDR3 is given with its conserved first and last residue. D genes are given only for firm matches. The size entry is marked missing in some rows and otherwise reads once, few, many or a size class.

abundance	j_gene	d_gene	v_gene	CDR3aa	CDR3nt
NA	TRBJ1-1	NA	TRBV4-1	CASSQVPSTEAFF	TGCGCCAGCAGCCAAGTCCCCAGCACTGAAGCTTTCTTT
few	TRBJ1-2	NA	TRBV24-1	CATSSGPYGYTF	TGTGCCACCAGTTCGGGTCCCTATGGCTACACCTTC
NA	TRBJ1-4	TRBD1	TRBV28	CASTPRGAANEKLFF	TGTGCCAGCACCCCCAGGGGGGCTGCTAATGAAAAACTGTTTTTT
few	TRBJ2-7	TRBD2	TRBV2	CASTESGSTSYEQYF	TGTGCCAGCACCGAAAGCGGGAGCACCTCCTACGAGCAGTACTTC
NA	TRBJ2-6	TRBD1	TRBV18	CASSQRYGQGNSGANVLTF	TGTGCCAGCTCACAAAGATATGGACAGGGTAACTCTGGGGCCAACGTCCTGACTTTC
NA	TRBJ2-3	NA	TRBV10-1	CASSPLGGATDTQYF	TGCGCCAGCAGCCCTCTTGGCGGGGCTACAGATACGCAGTATTTT
NA	TRBJ1-1	TRBD1	TRBV5-4	CASSLGATGLTEAFF	TGTGCCAGCAGCTTGGGCGCGACAGGGCTTACTGAAGCTTTCTTT
NA	TRBJ2-1	NA	TRBV1	CTSSQDEREKRNEQFF	TGCACCAGCAGCCAAGACGAGCGGGAGAAAAGAAATGAGCAGTTCTTC
NA	TRBJ2-2	NA	TRBV28	CASSQLPELGELFF	TGTGCCAGCAGTCAGCTTCCGGAGTTAGGGGAGCTGTTTTTT
NA	TRBJ2-3	NA	TRBV28	CASSFSGADLSDTQYF	TGTGCCAGCAGTTTTTCAGGGGCTGATTTGTCAGATACGCAGTATTTT
NA	TRBJ1-2	NA	TRBV30	CAWSPRIYGYTF	TGTGCCTGGAGTCCGCGGATCTATGGCTACACCTTC
NA	TRBJ2-5	NA	TRBV5-4	CASSSPGPTGETQYF	TGTGCCAGCAGCTCCCCAGGACCCACGGGGGAGACCCAGTACTTC